The table lists the clone carrying this TCR beta chain with many counts. Its antigen is not known. This entry belongs to a study of identical twins. Overall study findings and caveats: Where out-of-frame alpha sequences were twin-shared, they showed excess low generation probability.

From the 5' RACE reads, TCRdb called clonotypes with MiXCR, one entry per CDR3 protein. The sample contains roughly 690,000 distinct CDR3 sequences, roughly 6% of which appear only once. Deletions cut 7 bases from V and 0 bases from J, with 19 bases between. Looked up from germline, CDR1 is WSHSY and CDR2 is SAAADI. The CDR3 covers 17 residues. The TCR originated in a man aged 18-30 years in good health. Material: naive T cells sorted from blood. This chain connects TRBV10-2 to TRBJ2-4; unclear D gene. For the CDR3, the DNA is TGCGCCAGCACCCTAAGGAGAAGTTCCGTAGCCAAAAACATTCAGTACTTC. Translation gives CASTLRRSSVAKNIQYF.